The 10 T cell receptor beta chains presented below share a single source sample, sequenced in a study of T cell repertoires in cytomegalovirus infection. TCRdb re-called the reads through MiXCR, storing one row per CDR3 protein. The data show around 230,000 distinct CDR3 sequences, with 35% to 45% seen just once and around 60% held by the top ten. These TCRs are of unknown antigen specificity. The sequenced sample was CD8+ T cells from cultured PBMCs, obtained from culture after CMV antigen stimulation. These receptors came from a human donor in good health (CMV status not recorded). Some clones in this sample may be carry-over from other donors' samples.

The chain couples TRBV29-1 to TRBJ1-5; 10 positions agree with TRBD1. This CDR3 is built from 16 residues. Trimming took 0 bases from V and 1 from J; bases not matched to a gene: 3. Germline loops: CDR1 SQVTM, CDR2 ANQGSEA. The CDR3 DNA follows: TGCAGCGTTGAAGAGACAGGGGGCAGGAGCAATCAGCCCCAGCATTTT. As protein: CSVEETGGRSNQPQHF.

This chain uses TRBV2 with TRBJ2-7; possible D gene TRBD2, 6 bases. V was pared by 4 bases and J by 4 bases, with 20 bases between. Looked up from germline, CDR1 is SNHLY and CDR2 is FYNNEI. CDR3 length: 16 residues. The CDR3 DNA follows: TGTGCCAGCAGTGCCCTTAAAGTAGCGGAGTTGTACGAGCAGTACTTC. It specifies CASSALKVAELYEQYF.

This chain joins TRBV6-5 and TRBJ2-1; 11 positions agree with TRBD2. This CDR3 is built from 22 residues. Germline V gene lookup returns CDR1 MNHEY and CDR2 SVGAGI. Trimming took 3 bases from V and 9 from J; bases not matched to a gene: 28. CDR3: CASSYSLQGLAGGFPILSEQFF. The DNA of the CDR3 is TGTGCCAGCAGTTATTCCCTTCAGGGTCTAGCGGGGGGATTCCCCATTCTCAGTGAGCAGTTCTTC.

The chain has TRBV7-2 and TRBJ2-2; 11 positions match TRBD1. The CDR3 has 19 amino acids. Germline assignment: CDR1 SGHTA and CDR2 FQGNSA. The J segment lost 4 bases and the V segment lost 5 bases, leaving 15 bases of the junction unmatched. The CDR3 is CASSNFRDRGSPRTGELFF. The DNA for the CDR3 is TGTGCCAGCAGCAACTTCCGGGACAGGGGGTCTCCACGCACCGGGGAGCTGTTTTTT.

This clonotype was detected only a few times. The V call is TRBV7-3, the J call TRBJ2-1; D is possibly TRBD2 (6 bases). V was shortened by 0 bases and J by 6 bases, with 12 bases between the two germline ends. This CDR3 spans 15 amino acids. Per the germline V gene, CDR1 is SGHTA and CDR2 is FQGTGA. CDR3 sequence: CASSLTGGGGNEQFF. Written as DNA, the CDR3 is TGTGCCAGCAGCTTAACGGGGGGTGGGGGCAATGAGCAGTTCTTC.

A word on this clonotype: At one end the junction does not follow the germline gene, possibly because of a read error. CDR3 in amino acids: CASSLGTGNTYYGYTF. The DNA for the CDR3 is TGTGCCAGCAGCTTAGGGACGGGGAACACTTACTATGGCTACACCTTC. The chain employs TRBV12-3 or TRBV12-4 and TRBJ1-2; a weak D match, TRBD1 (5 bases). The CDR3 loop spans 16 amino acids.

The rearrangement joins TRBV7-9 to TRBJ1-1; tentative D call: TRBD1 (6 bases). Trimming removed 6 bases at V and 1 base at J, with 12 bases between. The CDR3 runs 14 residues. Germline values: CDR1 SEHNR, CDR2 FQNEAQ (reference sequence). The CDR3 coding sequence is TGTGCCAGCAGAGTACAGGGTTCGAACACTGAAGCTTTCTTT. Translating gives CASRVQGSNTEAFF.

There are a few counts of this clonotype. The CDR3 protein is CASSLAQETQYF. The DNA of the CDR3 is TGTGCCAGCAGCTTAGCTCAAGAGACCCAGTACTTC. The V call is TRBV7-9, the J call TRBJ2-5; D remains ambiguous. Germline V gives CDR1 SEHNR, CDR2 FQNEAQ (reference sequence). V was clipped by 0 bases and J by 2 bases, with 1 base between them. This CDR3 has 12 amino acids.

V and J are TRBV11-2 and TRBJ2-7; D unclear. Deletions cut 0 bases from V and 10 bases from J, with 16 bases between. The germline CDR1 and CDR2 sequences are SGHAT and FQNNGV. This CDR3 is 14 amino acids long. The CDR3 loop reads CASSLDGYRAPQYF. The CDR3 DNA is TGTGCCAGCAGCTTAGATGGATACCGGGCTCCACAGTACTTC.

In its sample, this clonotype was seen many times. The chain couples TRBV7-6 to TRBJ1-5; D not resolved. Trimming took off 5 bases at V and 0 bases at J, with 11 bases between the two ends. CDR3 length: 15 residues. The germline gives CDR1 SGHVS, CDR2 FNYEAQ. CDR3 bases: TGTGCCAGCAGCAGTGACACGAATAGCAATCAGCCCCAGCATTTT. Residues: CASSSDTNSNQPQHF.